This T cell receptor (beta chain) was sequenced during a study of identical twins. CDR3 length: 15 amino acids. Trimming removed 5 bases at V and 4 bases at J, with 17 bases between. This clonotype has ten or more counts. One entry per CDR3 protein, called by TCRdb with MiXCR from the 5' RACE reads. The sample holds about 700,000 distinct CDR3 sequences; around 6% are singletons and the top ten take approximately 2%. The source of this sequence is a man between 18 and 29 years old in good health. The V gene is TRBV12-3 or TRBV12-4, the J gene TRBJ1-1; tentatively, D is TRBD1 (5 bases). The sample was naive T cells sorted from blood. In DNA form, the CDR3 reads TGTGCCAGCAGTCGCACAGGAGCTAGGGTCACTGAAGCTTTCTTT. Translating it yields CASSRTGARVTEAFF.